The clone carrying this T cell receptor beta chain was picked up a small number of times. Its antigen remains unidentified. This record belongs to a study of cytomegalovirus exposure and HLA in healthy donors. Looked up from germline, CDR1 is SQVTM and CDR2 is ANQGSEA. Trimming removed 4 bases from V and 0 bases from J, with 9 bases in between. The CDR3 has 13 residues. 13 Jbeta primers and 60 Vbeta primers were used for the PCR. The protocol was immunoSEQ multiplex PCR, while the TCRdb copy is restricted to in-frame clones and leaves out a portion. In the table there are approximately 110,000 clones, roughly 70% of which are singletons. The study's findings and limits: From TCR beta sequences, most subjects' HLA-A and HLA-B alleles were reportedly predicted accurately.

Healthy individuals who donated bone marrow served as the donors. The rearrangement joins TRBV29-1 to TRBJ1-2; D ambiguous. The sequenced sample was PBMCs. The TCR originated in a man aged 18-30 years in good health and CMV-seropositive. This CDR3 is CSVGTRANYGYTF. DNA of the CDR3: TGCAGCGTTGGAACCCGAGCTAACTATGGCTACACCTTC.